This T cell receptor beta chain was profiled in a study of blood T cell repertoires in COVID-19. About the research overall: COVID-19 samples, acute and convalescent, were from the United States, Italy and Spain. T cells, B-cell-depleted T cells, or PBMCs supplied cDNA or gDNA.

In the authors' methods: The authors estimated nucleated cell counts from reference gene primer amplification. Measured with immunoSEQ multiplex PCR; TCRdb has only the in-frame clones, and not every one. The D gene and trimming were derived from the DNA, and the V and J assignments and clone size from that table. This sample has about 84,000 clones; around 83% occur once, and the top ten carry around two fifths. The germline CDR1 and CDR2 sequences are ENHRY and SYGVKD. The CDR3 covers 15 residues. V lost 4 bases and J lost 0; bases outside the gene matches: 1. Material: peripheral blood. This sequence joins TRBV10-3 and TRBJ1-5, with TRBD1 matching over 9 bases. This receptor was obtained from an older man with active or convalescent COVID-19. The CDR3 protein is CAISGTGDSNQPQHF. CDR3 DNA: TGTGCCATCAGTGGGACAGGGGATAGCAATCAGCCCCAGCATTTT.